This T cell receptor beta chain was sequenced during a study of T cells after yellow fever vaccination. This clonotype has more than one count but fewer than ten. TCRdb reprocessed the 5' RACE reads via MiXCR and lists one record per CDR3 protein. This sample carries about 73,000 distinct CDR3 sequences, around 7.7% of them seen once, and the ten largest clones take 41%. Trimming at V came to 4 bases and at J to 4 bases, leaving 10 bases not matched to a gene. The germline gives CDR1 SGDLS, CDR2 YYNGEE. The CDR3 is made up of 16 amino acids. The source of this sequence is a man aged 25-45 years who received the YFV17D yellow fever vaccine. The source material was CD8+ T cells sorted from PBMCs, sampled on the day of the yellow fever booster vaccination. The rearrangement joins TRBV9 to TRBJ2-5; TRBD2 matches 10 bases. The CDR3 reads CASSPPSGRVRETQYF. CDR3 DNA sequence: TGTGCCAGCAGCCCCCCAAGCGGGAGGGTAAGAGAGACCCAGTACTTC.